These 7 T cell receptor beta chains were sequenced from one sample in a study of T-cell memory formation after mild COVID-19. TCRdb itself ran the 5' RACE reads through MiXCR, one entry per CDR3 protein. This sample carries a few hundred thousand distinct CDR3 sequences, roughly 15% of them seen once, and the ten largest clones take around 24%. The material sequenced was PBMCs or a T cell subset sorted from them (not recorded which). Receptors were obtained from a man younger than 35 who had mild COVID-19 (a few samples of this study predate the infection). Cell type and time point are not known.

Only a few counts were recorded for this clonotype. The chain recombines TRBV24-1 with TRBJ2-1, with D perhaps TRBD2 (5 bases). Germline CDR1 is KGHDR and CDR2 is SFDVKD. With 3 bases removed from V and 4 bases from J, the gap between germline ends came to 12 bases. CDR3 length: 15 residues. Here the CDR3 reads CATSDSSARYNEQFF. In DNA, the CDR3 is TGTGCCACCAGTGATAGTAGCGCTCGGTACAATGAGCAGTTCTTC.

This clonotype was observed at least ten times. The CDR3 DNA follows: TGCGCCAGCAGCTCCGGTGGGGGCGGCGGGGAGCTGTTTTTT. Translation gives CASSSGGGGGELFF. The chain is built from TRBV5-1 and TRBJ2-2; perhaps TRBD1 as D (6 bases). Germline CDR1 reads SGHRS; CDR2 reads YFSETQ. V lost 3 bases to trimming and J lost 7 bases, with 13 bases between them. This CDR3 has 14 residues.

This clonotype came up a few times. The J gene is TRBJ2-1, the V gene TRBV5-1; TRBD1 matches 11 bases. Trimming at V came to 3 bases and at J to 7 bases, leaving 6 bases not matched to a gene. This CDR3 has 15 residues. Looked up from germline, CDR1 is SGHRS and CDR2 is YFSETQ. The CDR3 DNA is TGCGCCAGCAGCTCCGGACAGGGGGCTCTAAATGAGCAGTTCTTC. Residues: CASSSGQGALNEQFF.

The chain uses TRBV6-1 and TRBJ2-5; a weak D match, TRBD2 (5 bases). The CDR3 runs 16 residues. CDR1 MNHNS and CDR2 SASEGT come from the germline V gene. With 1 base removed from V and 4 bases from J, the gap between germline ends came to 16 bases. Here the CDR3 reads CASSEDRLPRGETQYF. CDR3 coding DNA: TGTGCCAGCAGTGAAGATCGTCTCCCCCGGGGAGAGACCCAGTACTTC.

This clonotype was found a few times. V gene TRBV19 combines with J gene TRBJ1-3; no reliable D call. Trimming removed 3 bases from V and 0 bases from J, with 6 bases in between. CDR3 size: 14 residues. The germline gives CDR1 LNHDA, CDR2 SQIVND (reference sequence). The CDR3, as DNA: TGTGCCAGTAGTATCTGGATCTCTGGAAACACCATATATTTT. It encodes CASSIWISGNTIYF.

This clonotype was detected only a few times. The rearrangement uses TRBV6-2 or TRBV6-3 and TRBJ2-7; 7 bases map to TRBD2. CDR3 length: 13 residues. Germline CDR1 and CDR2: MNHEY and SVGEGT. V lost 5 bases and J lost 2; bases outside the gene matches: 3. The chain's CDR3 is CASSRLAPYEQYV. For the CDR3, the DNA is TGTGCCAGCAGTCGACTAGCTCCCTACGAGCAGTACGTC.

The table lists this clonotype with a few counts. J is TRBJ2-7 and V is TRBV10-2; 9 nucleotides align to TRBD2. The length of the CDR3 is 13 residues. Looked up from germline, CDR1 is WSHSY and CDR2 is SAAADI. J gave up 3 bases and V 8 bases, and 5 bases lay outside the gene matches. CDR3 sequence reads: CASLRGGFYEQYF. The CDR3 coding sequence is TGCGCCAGCCTGCGGGGGGGGTTCTACGAGCAGTACTTC.